This TCR beta chain appears in the sequencing data of a study of blood T cell repertoires in COVID-19 (dated by TCRdb to about 2020). Concerning the study at large: The collaborator samples originated in the United States, Italy and Spain and spanned the acute and convalescent phases of COVID-19. The prospective study material was composed of cDNA or gDNA derived from T cells, B-cell-depleted T cells, or PBMCs. Subjects who had been exposed to COVID-19, were actively infected with it, or had recovered from it provided the deeply sampled blood TCRbeta repertoires that made up the dataset. The repertoires were released in a freely available public database meant as a resource for research on the immune response to SARS-CoV-2. Samples came from the ongoing ImmuneRACE study (first 160 participants) plus 1,254 subjects from 6 global collaborators. A de-identified subject ID, COVID-19 status, age in years and sex were almost always included in the sample metadata. Where available, HLA class I and class II types were taken from metadata supplied by the sample provider and were not determined by assay-based typing. Beyond this particular receptor, the publication reports: Clinical and demographic metadata were provided uncurated, with the amount varying by source and participant.

A word on this clone: The antigen this receptor binds is unknown. Qualities for individual bases were not recorded, and no much larger clone is one base off.

V was cut back by 2 bases and J by 3 bases, leaving a gap of 5 bases between them. CDR1 MNHNS and CDR2 SASEGT were looked up in the germline V gene. The CDR3 starts with the cysteine, ends with the phenylalanine, and has 12 residues. The CDR3 DNA has 36 bases and is translated from base 1. In Seattle, one collaborating source enrolled patients while the infection was active and tracked those patients longitudinally over the course of disease. The collaborating institutions used their own protocols to collect whole blood in K2EDTA tubes. For TCRbeta analysis, collaborators shipped samples as frozen whole blood, isolated PBMCs, or DNA extracted from either of those sample types. The immunoSEQ Assay, a bias-controlled multiplex PCR, was used to amplify TCRbeta CDR3 regions from genomic DNA. The paper's data handling went like this. Nucleated cell counts per sample were estimated from amplification of reference gene primers within the assay. Sequence reads were collapsed and filtered to measure the absolute abundance of every unique TCRbeta CDR3 rearrangement. For each sample, productive Simpson clonality was calculated as the square root of Simpson's diversity index across productive rearrangements. Held by TCRdb, this immuneACCESS table contains in-frame sequences only and omits some clones. Under half of the omission traces to an unresolved V gene where checked; the cause of the rest is unknown. V and J calls and clone size are copied from that table; D and trimming were computed from the DNA. Within this sample are under 400,000 clones, with around 87% of them counted one time only. In total, the top ten clones hold more than 9% of the sample.

The specimen was peripheral blood. This chain joins TRBV6-1 to TRBJ2-7; the D gene assignment is ambiguous. The clonotype was recovered from a woman in her twenties or thirties with COVID-19, enrolled during active disease. The CDR3 corresponds to CASSETFYEQYF. The nucleotides read TGTGCCAGCAGTGAAACATTCTACGAGCAGTACTTC.